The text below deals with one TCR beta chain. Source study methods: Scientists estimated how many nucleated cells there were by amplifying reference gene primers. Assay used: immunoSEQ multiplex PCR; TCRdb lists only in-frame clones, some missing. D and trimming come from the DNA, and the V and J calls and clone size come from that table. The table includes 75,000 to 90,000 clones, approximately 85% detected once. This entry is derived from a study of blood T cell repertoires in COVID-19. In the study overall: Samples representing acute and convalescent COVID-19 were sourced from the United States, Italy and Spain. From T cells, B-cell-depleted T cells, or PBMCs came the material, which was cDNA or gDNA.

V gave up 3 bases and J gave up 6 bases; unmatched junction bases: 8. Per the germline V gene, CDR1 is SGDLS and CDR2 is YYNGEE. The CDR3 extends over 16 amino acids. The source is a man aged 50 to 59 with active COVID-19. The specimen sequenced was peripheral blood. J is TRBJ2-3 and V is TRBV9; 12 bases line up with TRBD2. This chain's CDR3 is CASSASGGAFRDTQYF. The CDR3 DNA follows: TGTGCCAGCAGCGCTAGCGGGGGGGCCTTTAGGGATACGCAGTATTTT.